The text below deals with one T cell receptor beta chain. The antigen it recognizes is unknown. The sample holds no much larger clone one base away, and base qualities are not on file. The immunoSEQ Assay, a bias-controlled multiplex PCR, was used to amplify TCRbeta CDR3 regions from genomic DNA. The authors processed their data as follows. The number of nucleated cells in each sample was estimated from the amplification of reference gene primers within the assay. To quantify the absolute abundance of each unique TCRbeta CDR3 rearrangement, sequence reads were collapsed and filtered. For each sample, productive Simpson clonality was calculated as the square root of Simpson's diversity index across productive rearrangements. TCRdb carries this immuneACCESS record with in-frame sequences only. Its versions omit some clonotypes, under half of them owing to an unresolved V gene in the studies checked, with the rest unexplained. V and J calls and clone size follow that table, whereas D and trimming were derived from the DNA. The sample table records fewer than 600,000 clones; around nine tenths of these occur just once. The ten largest make up less than 2% of the sample.

In the prospective study, participants were about 18 to 100 years old, resided in 20 to 30 geographic areas of the United States, and were enrolled through a virtual design. Cohort assignment in the prospective study relied on participant-reported clinical history from a screening survey and a study questionnaire. ImmuneRACE Cohort 3 recovered participants were defined by two consecutive negative NP/OP PCR tests, healthcare professional clearance, or symptom resolution. In the prospective study, mobile phlebotomists collected whole blood, serum and a nasopharyngeal or oropharyngeal swab from each participant. Additional blood draws and questionnaires over an approximately 2-month period could optionally be provided by prospective study participants. Before DNA extraction, prospective study blood samples were shipped either frozen or at room temperature. This specimen comes from a study of blood T cell repertoires in COVID-19 (dated by TCRdb to about 2020). Study-wide context: Collaborator samples came from the United States, Italy and Spain and covered acute and convalescent phases of COVID-19. Where available, HLA class I and class II types were obtained from metadata supplied by the sample provider rather than from assay-based typing. Samples came from the ongoing ImmuneRACE study (first 160 participants) plus 1,254 subjects from 6 global collaborators. Nearly every sample came with metadata listing a de-identified subject ID, COVID-19 status, age in years and sex. The material from the prospective study consisted of cDNA or gDNA derived from T cells, B-cell-depleted T cells, or PBMCs. The repertoires were released in a freely available public database intended as a resource for research on the immune response to SARS-CoV-2. Deeply sampled blood TCRbeta repertoires from subjects exposed to, actively infected with, or recovered from COVID-19 were included in the dataset.

Study-wide findings and limitations: How much clinical and demographic metadata was included differed by source and by participant, and the metadata was provided uncurated.

V is cut by 4 bases and J by 7 bases, and the space between the germline ends is 8 bases. The CDR1 and CDR2 encoded by the germline V gene (reference sequence) are MNHEY and SMNVEV. The CDR3 numbers 13 residues from cysteine through phenylalanine. The only DNA kept is the CDR3, 39 bases in frame from the first base. Specimen: PBMCs or T cells enriched from blood (not recorded which). The V and J genes are TRBV27 and TRBJ1-6; the D gene assignment is ambiguous. This receptor was identified in a woman in her thirties or forties who had recovered from COVID-19. The CDR3 in this case is CASSSTENSPLHF. At the DNA level, the sequence is TGTGCCAGCAGTTCAACAGAGAATTCACCCCTCCACTTT.